The clone carrying this T cell receptor (beta chain) has just one count. The data stem from a study of blood T cell repertoires in COVID-19. Study summary: Specimens from acute and convalescent COVID-19 originated in the United States, Italy and Spain.

Authors' analysis steps: Cell counts per sample came from amplifying reference gene primers. The protocol was immunoSEQ multiplex PCR, while the TCRdb copy is restricted to in-frame clones and leaves out a portion. The V and J calls and clone size come from that table; D and trimming were worked out from the DNA. The repertoire includes about 66,000 clones, around nine tenths of them detected once, and under 4% sits in the top ten. Germline V CDR1 and CDR2: MGHRA, YSYEKL. This CDR3 comprises 19 residues. V lost 0 bases and J lost 2, with 22 bases in between. The receptor was derived from a man aged 65 to 79 with acute or convalescent COVID-19. The chain is built from TRBV4-1 and TRBJ1-2; no definite D call. Input material: peripheral blood. The CDR3 nucleotides are TGCGCCAGCAGCCAAGATCGGAGCCGCCTTGTCACTTTAAACTATGGCTACACCTTC. The encoded protein is CASSQDRSRLVTLNYGYTF.